This T cell receptor (beta chain) was observed in a study of shared clonotypes between healthy human individuals. Looking at the study overall: Per donor, CD8 memory used one plate, CD8 naive used two, CD4 memory used three and CD4 naive used three. Study observations and caveats: The study found about 5.1% of naive CD4 clonotypes shared across a few donors.

Memory CD4+ cells were the fraction left after CD45RA+ naive selection. As to this clone: Its antigen is unknown.

On sorted subsets, replicate PCRs used 200 ng DNA, or some 28,000 T cell genomes. Sequencing was performed with immunoSEQ multiplex PCR; in TCRdb, only in-frame clones are kept and a portion is missing. The profile covers a few million clones, with approximately 95% appearing a single time and 0.39% taken by the ten largest. Source material: naive CD4+ T cells from PBMCs. Described subset: CD45RA+ positively selected. The receptor was isolated from a man between 18 and 29 years old in good health. Some clones in this sample may be carry-over from other donors' samples.

CDR3 sequence (DNA): TGTGCCAGCAGCTTGCCGACAGGTGGACTAGCGGACACCGGGGAGCTGTTTTTT. This codes for CASSLPTGGLADTGELFF. The chain uses TRBV5-6 and TRBJ2-2, with 10 bases lining up with TRBD2. This CDR3 is built from 18 residues. J gave up 3 bases and V 1 base, and 9 bases lay outside the gene matches. Germline CDR1 is SGHDT and CDR2 is YYEEEE.